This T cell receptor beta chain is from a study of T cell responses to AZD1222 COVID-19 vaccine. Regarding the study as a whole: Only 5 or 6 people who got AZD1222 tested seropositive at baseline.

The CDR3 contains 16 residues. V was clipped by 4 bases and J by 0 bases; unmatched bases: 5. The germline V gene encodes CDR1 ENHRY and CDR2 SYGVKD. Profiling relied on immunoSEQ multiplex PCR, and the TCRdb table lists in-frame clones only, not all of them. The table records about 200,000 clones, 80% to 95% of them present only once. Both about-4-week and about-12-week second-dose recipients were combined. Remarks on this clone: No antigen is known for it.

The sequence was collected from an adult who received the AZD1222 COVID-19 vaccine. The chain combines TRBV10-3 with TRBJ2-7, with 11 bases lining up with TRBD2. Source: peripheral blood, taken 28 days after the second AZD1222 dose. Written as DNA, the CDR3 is TGTGCCATCAGTGGGGGGACTAGCGGTTACTCCTACGAGCAGTACTTC. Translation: CAISGGTSGYSYEQYF.